This paragraph reports one T cell receptor (beta chain). V gave up 3 bases and J gave up 3 bases, with 11 bases separating them. The CDR3 contains 14 residues. The germline V gene has CDR1 SNHLY and CDR2 FYNNEI. For repertoire sequencing, the TCR beta CDR3 regions were amplified from RNA transcripts. RT-PCR in the first round used HTBI primers; a second-round multiplex PCR followed. Each CDR3 protein gets one entry after TCRdb re-called the multiplex PCR reads with MiXCR. The sample shows 40,000 to 50,000 distinct CDR3 sequences, 50% of them seen only once. Over 9.5 ml of fresh blood yielded the PBMCs by density gradient. The data derive from a study of Graves' ophthalmopathy and Graves' hyperthyroidism.

The chain carries TRBV2 and TRBJ1-2; D not resolved. This sequence was found in an adult man with Graves' ophthalmopathy. The sequenced sample consisted of peripheral blood. This CDR3 reads CASSDAEEDYGYTF. CDR3 DNA sequence: TGTGCCAGCAGTGACGCCGAAGAGGACTATGGCTACACCTTC.